This passage covers 32 T cell receptor beta chains from one sample sequenced in a study of OX40 agonist ivuxolimab in advanced cancers. Library preparation employed the immunoSEQ multiplex PCR assay. Sourced from immuneACCESS, this table was stored by TCRdb with only in-frame sequences that have V and J called. A share of the clones is absent; for the studies checked, an unresolved V gene accounts for under half, and the remainder has no known explanation. The sample contains more than 12,000 clones, over 75% of them found a single time. In total, the top ten clones hold approximately 19% of the sample. Sequencing used CD4+ or CD8+ T cells sorted from blood, obtained in a trial of the OX40 agonist ivuxolimab. Source of these receptors: an adult with an advanced solid tumor such as melanoma, head and neck, liver or kidney cancer.

The table lists this clone with a count of one. DNA for the CDR3: TGTGCCAGCAGCGAGCAAGCGGGAGCGCTCACAGATACGCAGTATTTT. Amino acid sequence: CASSEQAGALTDTQYF. The V call is TRBV13, the J call TRBJ2-3; 8 nucleotides match TRBD2. The CDR3 sequence is 16 residues long. The germline gives CDR1 PRHDT, CDR2 FYEKMQ (reference sequence). V gave up 5 bases and J gave up 2 bases; unmatched junction bases: 9.

The chain links TRBV29-1 to TRBJ2-1; 10 bases align to TRBD2. Losses at the gene ends were 3 bases for V and 7 bases for J; bases not matched to a gene: 6. CDR1 SQVTM and CDR2 ANQGSEA come from the germline V gene. The CDR3 runs 14 residues. CDR3 region: CSVDRLAGVNEQFF. The CDR3 bases are TGCAGCGTTGATAGGCTAGCGGGAGTAAATGAGCAGTTCTTC.

This clone was observed once. CDR3 nucleotides: TGTGCCAGCAGTACAGGGGAGGGTCAGCCCCAGCATTTT. It codes for CASSTGEGQPQHF. The chain employs TRBV6-4 and TRBJ1-5; 7 positions agree with TRBD1. CDR3 size: 13 residues. Germline CDR1 and CDR2: MRHNA and SNTAGT. V lost 5 bases to trimming and J lost 6 bases; unmatched junction nucleotides: 4.

The chain recombines TRBV7-9 with TRBJ2-7; D not certain. CDR1 and CDR2 (germline): SEHNR, FQNEAQ (reference sequence). The V gene lost 6 bases and the J gene lost 4 bases, with 19 bases spanning the gap. The CDR3 runs to 15 residues. The CDR3 loop is CASSNGPDELYEQYF. Here the CDR3 DNA reads TGTGCCAGCAGTAACGGACCGGATGAACTATACGAGCAGTACTTC.

This chain joins TRBV28 and TRBJ2-1; D is possibly TRBD2 (6 bases). CDR3 length equals 16 residues. Trimming took 5 bases from V and 2 from J, leaving 16 bases between them. CDR1 MDHEN and CDR2 SYDVKM come from the germline V gene. CDR3 in DNA: TGTGCCAGCAGTCCCGATCGGGGACTCACCTACAATGAGCAGTTCTTC. Its translation is CASSPDRGLTYNEQFF. Together with reference TRBV28 and TRBJ2-1, the CDR3 gives the full variable domain: DVKVTQSSRYLVKRTGEKVFLECVQDMDHENMFWYRQDPGLGLRLIYFSYDVKMKEKGDIPEGYSVSREKKERFSLILESASTNQTSMYLCASSPDRGLTYNEQFFGPGTRLTVL.

V gene TRBV6-5 combines with J gene TRBJ1-2; no firm D call. Looked up from germline, CDR1 is MNHEY and CDR2 is SVGAGI. This CDR3 has 14 amino acids. V lost 10 bases, J lost 0 bases, and 15 bases lay in between. The CDR3 bases are TGTGCCACCGCCGGAGAAGAGACTAACTATGGCTACACCTTC. Its translation is CATAGEETNYGYTF.

This chain connects TRBV5-4 to TRBJ1-4; D is undetermined. The CDR3 is 16 amino acids. The V gene lost 0 bases and the J gene lost 4 bases, with 13 bases spanning the gap. Germline CDR1 reads SGHNT; CDR2 reads YYREEE (reference sequence). The CDR3 loop is CASSLGPGRDNEKLFF. Written as DNA, the CDR3 is TGTGCCAGCAGCTTGGGTCCGGGCAGAGATAATGAAAAACTGTTTTTT.

This clone came up a few times. The chain has TRBV11-3 and TRBJ2-1; D is perhaps TRBD1 or TRBD2 (5 bases each). CDR3 length: 15 residues. The germline gives CDR1 SGHNT, CDR2 YENEEA. V lost 5 bases and J 5 bases, leaving 16 bases between the germline ends. CDR3: CASSQGPSWNNEQFF. Here the CDR3 DNA reads TGTGCCAGCAGCCAGGGACCGAGCTGGAACAATGAGCAGTTCTTC.

The rearrangement uses TRBV6-5 and TRBJ2-2; D is uncertain. Germline V gene sequence: CDR1 MNHEY, CDR2 SVGAGI. The CDR3 spans 13 residues. Trimming pared 7 bases from V and 4 bases from J, leaving 10 bases between. DNA of the CDR3: TGTGCCAGCACCCCGGCGCCCACCGGGGAGCTGTTTTTT. It translates to CASTPAPTGELFF.

V usage is TRBV7-2 and J usage is TRBJ2-1; TRBD2 aligns across 11 bases. The CDR3 is 15 residues long. V lost 3 bases and J lost 4; bases outside the gene matches: 2. CDR1 SGHTA and CDR2 FQGNSA come from the germline V gene. The chain's CDR3 is CASSFVAGGYNEQFF. The CDR3 DNA sequence: TGTGCCAGCAGCTTTGTAGCGGGAGGGTACAATGAGCAGTTCTTC.

This clone is medium-sized. The chain recombines TRBV27 with TRBJ2-2, with TRBD2 matching 7 bases. Germline CDR1 reads MNHEY; CDR2 reads SMNVEV (reference sequence). Trimming took 1 base from V and 4 from J; bases not matched to a gene: 3. The CDR3 is 15 residues long. CDR3 sequence (DNA): TGTGCCAGCAGTTTATGGGGGGGAGGCACCGGGGAGCTGTTTTTT. The encoded protein is CASSLWGGGTGELFF.

The table lists this clone with a few counts. The genes are TRBV7-9 and TRBJ2-1, with TRBD2 as a possible D gene (5 bases). There are 18 residues in the CDR3. CDR1 is SEHNR and CDR2 is FQNEAQ in the germline V gene (reference sequence). Trimming stripped 4 bases from V and 0 bases from J, with 19 bases between. This chain's CDR3 is CASSSPNPLAGSYNEQFF. The CDR3 region has the DNA TGTGCCAGCAGCTCCCCTAACCCCTTGGCGGGCTCCTACAATGAGCAGTTCTTC.

The V call is TRBV27, the J call TRBJ2-3; TRBD2 is a possible D gene (5 bases). The germline CDR1 and CDR2 sequences are MNHEY and SMNVEV (reference sequence). V shed 9 bases and J shed 6 bases, with 13 bases lying between them. The CDR3 consists of 12 residues. The CDR3 region is CASRPGWDTQYF. Here the CDR3 DNA reads TGTGCCAGTCGGCCGGGGTGGGATACGCAGTATTTT.

The V and J genes are TRBV28 and TRBJ2-1; 14 bases line up with TRBD2. This CDR3 region has 19 residues. After removal of 7 bases from V and 1 base from J, the junction contained 12 bases not matched to a gene. Germline CDR1 and CDR2: MDHEN and SYDVKM. CDR3 loop: CASILVGTSGSRSYNEQFF. The CDR3 DNA reads TGTGCCAGCATCCTAGTCGGGACTAGCGGGAGCAGGTCCTACAATGAGCAGTTCTTC.

The V call is TRBV25-1, the J call TRBJ1-2; 8 bases align to TRBD1. From germline, CDR1 is MGHDK and CDR2 SYGVNS. The CDR3 runs to 12 residues. Trimming took 8 bases from V and 7 from J; bases not matched to a gene: 6. The DNA for the CDR3 is TGTGCCAGCGAGACAGGGGCCTCTGGCTACACCTTC. This codes for CASETGASGYTF.

The chain combines TRBV5-8 with TRBJ1-4, with D uncertain. The CDR3 contains 17 residues. V lost 1 base to trimming and J lost 2 bases, with 15 bases between them. Germline CDR1 SGHTS, CDR2 YDEGEE. CDR3 amino acids: CASSLNEGKLTNEKLFF. Written as DNA, the CDR3 is TGTGCCAGCAGCTTGAATGAAGGGAAACTCACTAATGAAAAACTGTTTTTT.

The chain has TRBV7-2 and TRBJ2-7; D may correspond to TRBD1 or TRBD2 (6 bases each). The CDR3 contains 14 residues. V was trimmed by 8 bases and J by 3 bases, leaving 17 bases between them. Germline V gene sequence: CDR1 SGHTA, CDR2 FQGNSA. The CDR3 nucleotides read TGTGCCAGCCAAAAGGGGGGCGGCGTCTACGAGCAGTACTTC. Protein product: CASQKGGGVYEQYF.

This chain joins TRBV6-5 and TRBJ2-2, with 7 bases identical to TRBD1. This CDR3 is 13 amino acids long. CDR1 is MNHEY, CDR2 SVGAGI, per germline. The CDR3 loop is CAGQERLDGELFF. CDR3 sequence (DNA): TGTGCTGGACAGGAACGATTGGACGGGGAGCTGTTTTTT.

The chain links TRBV27 to TRBJ2-1, with D maybe TRBD2 (6 bases). Trimming cost V 8 bases and J 2 bases, with 13 bases left between them. There are 14 residues in the CDR3. Germline values: CDR1 MNHEY, CDR2 SMNVEV (reference sequence). CDR3 nucleotides: TGTGCCAGCTCCAGTAGCGGTCCCTACAATGAGCAGTTCTTC. As protein: CASSSSGPYNEQFF.

The chain recombines TRBV7-9 with TRBJ1-2, with D unclear. The CDR3 extends over 16 amino acids. Germline lookup yields CDR1 SEHNR and CDR2 FQNEAQ (reference sequence). V lost 1 base to trimming and J lost 4 bases, with 16 bases between them. As DNA, the CDR3 is TGTGCCAGCAGCTTAGACGAGGGTCCCTGGGCCTATGGCTACACCTTC. Its protein is CASSLDEGPWAYGYTF. The full variable domain, in which reference TRBV7-9 and TRBJ1-2 provide the parts outside the CDR3, is DTGVSQNPRHKITKRGQNVTFRCDPISEHNRLYWYRQTLGQGPEFLTYFQNEAQLEKSRLLSDRFSAERPKGSFSTLEIQRTEQGDSAMYLCASSLDEGPWAYGYTFGSGTRLTVV.

This sequence joins TRBV2 and TRBJ2-2; D possibly corresponds to TRBD2 (5 bases). There are 12 residues in the CDR3. The germline gives CDR1 SNHLY, CDR2 FYNNEI. Trimming shortened V by 7 bases and J by 7 bases, and 10 bases separated the two germline ends. The CDR3 protein is CASIRTVGELFF. CDR3 DNA sequence: TGTGCCAGCATAAGGACTGTCGGGGAGCTGTTTTTT.

This rearrangement joins TRBV5-5 to TRBJ2-5; D assignment may be TRBD1 or TRBD2 (5 bases each). Germline CDR1 and CDR2: SGHKS and YYEKEE (reference sequence). CDR3 length: 14 amino acids. Trimming left V 6 bases short and J 0 bases short, with 12 bases between. DNA for the CDR3: TGTGCCAGCAACCCGGGGACGTACCAAGAGACCCAGTACTTC. This translates into CASNPGTYQETQYF.

The CDR3 loop is CASSVGSRGFDEQFF. CDR3 nucleotide sequence: TGTGCCAGCAGCGTAGGCTCCAGGGGGTTCGATGAGCAGTTCTTC. The rearrangement uses TRBV9 and TRBJ2-1, with 7 nucleotides matching TRBD1. CDR1 and CDR2 (germline): SGDLS, YYNGEE. CDR3 size: 15 residues. V trimming: 0 bases; J trimming: 8 bases; junction bases outside the gene matches: 8.

This clone was recorded once. This chain uses TRBV28 with TRBJ1-5; 8 bases are shared with TRBD1. Germline V gene lookup returns CDR1 MDHEN and CDR2 SYDVKM. J was trimmed by 3 bases and V by 5 bases; bases with no gene match: 6. CDR3 length: 15 residues. The CDR3 is CASSARTGFNQPQHF. The CDR3 nucleotides are TGTGCCAGCAGTGCGCGGACAGGGTTCAATCAGCCCCAGCATTTT.

The sample holds a few counts of this clone. This chain uses TRBV6-6 with TRBJ2-7; no firm D call. The CDR3 covers 12 residues. Trimming removed 0 bases at V and 7 bases at J, with 7 bases between. Germline V lookup: CDR1 MNHNY, CDR2 SVGAGI (reference sequence). CDR3 amino acids: CASSYSRGEQYF. The CDR3 coding sequence is TGTGCCAGCAGTTACTCTCGTGGGGAGCAGTACTTC.

This clone has a handful of counts. The genes are TRBV4-1 and TRBJ1-1; the D gene is possibly TRBD1 (6 bases). Germline V gene sequence: CDR1 MGHRA, CDR2 YSYEKL. V lost 3 bases and J 2 bases, leaving 13 bases between the germline ends. This CDR3 contains 15 residues. The CDR3 bases are TGCGCCAGCAGCCACCCCTGGGGGGGCAACACTGAAGCTTTCTTT. Translated: CASSHPWGGNTEAFF.

The rearrangement joins TRBV9 to TRBJ2-7; 9 bases agree with TRBD1. The CDR3 is made up of 16 amino acids. Germline V gene data show CDR1 as SGDLS and CDR2 as YYNGEE. V was clipped by 3 bases and J by 4 bases; unmatched bases: 11. For the CDR3, the DNA is TGTGCCAGCAGCGGATCGACAGGGGGAACAGGTTACGAGCAGTACTTC. The encoded protein is CASSGSTGGTGYEQYF.

The V and J genes are TRBV28 and TRBJ2-1, with 7 bases fitting TRBD2. The CDR3 covers 14 residues. CDR1 MDHEN and CDR2 SYDVKM come from the germline V gene. The trim removed 3 bases at V and 9 bases at J, leaving 8 bases unmatched. DNA for the CDR3: TGTGCCAGCAGTTTCCGGACTAGTCGTGGTGAGCAGTTCTTC. This gives the protein CASSFRTSRGEQFF.

This chain joins TRBV5-4 and TRBJ2-5; 7 nucleotides match TRBD1. TRBJ2-7 matches the DNA end more closely, so the J call is doubtful. CDR3 size: 13 residues. CDR1 and CDR2 (germline): SGHNT, YYREEE (reference sequence). DNA for the CDR3: TGTGCCAGCAGGCCCGACAGGGACTACGAGCAGTACTTC. It is translated as CASRPDRDYEQYF.

This clone was found a few times. A much bigger clone sits one base away, suggesting this may be a read error. In the same sample, other DNA sequences code for this CDR3. The CDR3 sequence: CATSDRTGAYEQYF. The CDR3 nucleotides are TGTGCCACCAGCGACAGGACAGGGGCCTACGAGCAGTACTTC. V usage is TRBV15 and J usage is TRBJ2-7; 9 bases map to TRBD1. V shed 5 bases and J 2 bases; nucleotides not matched to a gene: 4. Germline values: CDR1 LNHNV, CDR2 YYDKDF (reference sequence). This CDR3 has 14 amino acids.

The chain uses TRBV18 and TRBJ2-5, with TRBD1 identical over 9 bases. Germline V gene lookup returns CDR1 KGHSH and CDR2 LQKENI. The CDR3 is 14 amino acids. V shed 3 bases, J shed 5 bases, and the junction held 4 bases outside the gene matches. The CDR3 DNA reads as TGTGCCAGCTCACCTGGACAGGGGTCCGAGACCCAGTACTTC. Amino acids: CASSPGQGSETQYF.

J is TRBJ2-7 and V is TRBV7-9; the D gene is possibly TRBD2 (5 bases). Germline lookup yields CDR1 SEHNR and CDR2 FQNEAQ (reference sequence). This CDR3 contains 16 residues. Trimming pared 2 bases from V and 4 bases from J, leaving 18 bases between. This chain's CDR3 is CASSLRTGATIYEQYF. CDR3 bases: TGTGCCAGCAGCTTAAGGACTGGAGCGACGATTTACGAGCAGTACTTC.